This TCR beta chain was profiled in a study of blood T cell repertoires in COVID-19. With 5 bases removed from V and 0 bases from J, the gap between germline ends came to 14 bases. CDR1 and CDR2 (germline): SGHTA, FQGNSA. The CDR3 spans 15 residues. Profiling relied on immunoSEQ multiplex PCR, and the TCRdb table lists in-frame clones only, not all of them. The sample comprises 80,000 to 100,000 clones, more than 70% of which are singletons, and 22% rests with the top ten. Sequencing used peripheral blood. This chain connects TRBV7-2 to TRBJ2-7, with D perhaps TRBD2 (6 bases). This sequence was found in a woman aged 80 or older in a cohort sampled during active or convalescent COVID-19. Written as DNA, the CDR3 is TGTGCCAGCAGCCCCCGTGTAGCGGACTCCTACGAGCAGTACTTC. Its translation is CASSPRVADSYEQYF.